Below are 24 T cell receptor beta chains sequenced from a single sample in a study of shared clonotypes between healthy human individuals. This table comes from immunoSEQ multiplex PCR, and its TCRdb copy is limited to in-frame clones, with some not included. The table shows roughly 640,000 clones, with more than 95% occurring only once. The sequencing sample was made of naive CD4+ T cells sorted from blood. The subset here: CD45RA+ positively selected. Every receptor here comes from a woman under 40 in good health.

The V gene is TRBV19, the J gene TRBJ2-2, with D possibly being TRBD2 (6 bases). V was pared by 5 bases and J by 4 bases, with 14 bases between. This CDR3 has 15 amino acids. Germline V lookup: CDR1 LNHDA, CDR2 SQIVND (reference sequence). The CDR3 spells CASSGRGLLTGELFF. In DNA form, the CDR3 reads TGTGCCAGTAGTGGTAGGGGACTCCTCACCGGGGAGCTGTTTTTT.

V is TRBV6-4 and J is TRBJ1-1; 7 positions agree with TRBD1. The CDR3 is made up of 15 amino acids. Germline lookup yields CDR1 MRHNA and CDR2 SNTAGT. Trimming took 5 bases from V and 1 from J; bases not matched to a gene: 7. This CDR3 is CASSPTGTANTEAFF. For the CDR3, the DNA is TGTGCCAGCAGTCCTACCGGGACAGCGAACACTGAAGCTTTCTTT.

V is TRBV5-1 and J is TRBJ2-3; TRBD2 matches 8 bases. Germline V gives CDR1 SGHRS, CDR2 YFSETQ. V shed 0 bases and J 0 bases; nucleotides not matched to a gene: 3. The length of the CDR3 is 16 residues. Here the CDR3 reads CASSLVLAGSTDTQYF. DNA for the CDR3: TGCGCCAGCAGCTTGGTGTTAGCGGGGAGCACAGATACGCAGTATTTT.

J is TRBJ1-6 and V is TRBV18; D not resolved. V was shortened by 3 bases and J by 9 bases, with 6 bases between the two germline ends. The CDR3 covers 12 residues. The germline V gene has CDR1 KGHSH and CDR2 LQKENI. CDR3 sequence: CASSPYGSPLHF. CDR3 sequence (DNA): TGTGCCAGCTCACCGTATGGTTCACCCCTCCACTTT.

Regarding this clone: This same CDR3 is encoded by further DNA sequences in the sample. The rearrangement links TRBV25-1 to TRBJ1-2; D not resolved. The germline CDR1 and CDR2 sequences are MGHDK and SYGVNS. The V end lost 3 bases, the J end lost 3 bases, and 5 bases lay between the germline ends. The CDR3 covers 12 residues. The CDR3 spells CASSEADYGYTF. For the CDR3, the DNA is TGTGCCAGCAGTGAGGCAGACTATGGCTACACCTTC.

The chain couples TRBV5-1 to TRBJ1-1; tentative D call: TRBD1 (5 bases). Germline assignment: CDR1 SGHRS and CDR2 YFSETQ. Between the trimmed V and J ends, which lost 4 bases and 9 bases, there was a span of 22 bases. The CDR3 is 15 residues long. The DNA for the CDR3 is TGCGCCAGCAGCGACAGTGGGGAGGGTATGAGGAAAGCTTTCTTT. Its protein product is CASSDSGEGMRKAFF.

This clone is a singleton in its sample. The same CDR3 is also encoded by other DNA sequences in this sample. V gene TRBV18 combines with J gene TRBJ1-1; no clear D gene. This CDR3 comprises 11 residues. Germline V gives CDR1 KGHSH, CDR2 LQKENI. V gave up 3 bases and J gave up 5 bases, with 4 bases separating them. The CDR3 DNA reads as TGTGCCAGCTCACCGGGAACTGAAGCTTTCTTT. This encodes CASSPGTEAFF.

This clone was detected only once. J is TRBJ1-6 and V is TRBV28; no clear D gene. The CDR3 totals 12 residues. Germline-derived CDR1 and CDR2 are MDHEN and SYDVKM. The germline V and J ends were trimmed by 3 bases and 6 bases, with 3 bases remaining between them. The CDR3 reads CASSLGNSPLHF. The CDR3 DNA follows: TGTGCCAGCAGTTTGGGTAATTCACCCCTCCACTTT.

In nucleotides, the CDR3 is TGTGCCAGCAGTTCCTCCTTGGGAGCGGTGTACCAAGAGACCCAGTACTTC. Its protein is CASSSSLGAVYQETQYF. The chain employs TRBV27 and TRBJ2-5; a possible D gene is TRBD2 (5 bases). Germline V gives CDR1 MNHEY, CDR2 SMNVEV (reference sequence). V was clipped by 4 bases and J by 0 bases, with 18 bases between them. The CDR3 contains 17 residues.

The CDR3 bases are TGTGCCAGCAGTATACGGGCCACAGATACGCAGTATTTT. It yields the protein CASSIRATDTQYF. This chain uses TRBV6-6 with TRBJ2-3, with D unresolved. CDR3 length equals 13 residues. The V gene lost 5 bases and the J gene lost 2 bases, with 8 bases spanning the gap. Germline lookup yields CDR1 MNHNY and CDR2 SVGAGI (reference sequence).

This chain links TRBV7-2 with TRBJ1-2; 7 bases fit TRBD1. There are 16 residues in the CDR3. Germline CDR1 and CDR2: SGHTA and FQGNSA. The trim removed 1 base at V and 2 bases at J, leaving 7 bases unmatched. The CDR3 region has the DNA TGTGCCAGCAGCTTAGATCTAGACAGGGCAAACTATGGCTACACCTTC. This codes for CASSLDLDRANYGYTF.

The chain employs TRBV28 and TRBJ1-3; D is unclear. V shed 5 bases and J shed 7 bases, with 18 bases lying between them. Germline CDR1 is MDHEN and CDR2 is SYDVKM. This CDR3 contains 15 residues. The CDR3, as DNA: TGTGCCAGCAGTCTCTTCCGCGGGGTGCGGAACACCATATATTTT. Translated, it gives CASSLFRGVRNTIYF.

The chain is built from TRBV7-2 and TRBJ2-7; 9 nucleotides match TRBD2. V trimming: 6 bases; J trimming: 2 bases; junction bases outside the gene matches: 8. This CDR3 is built from 15 residues. Germline V CDR1 and CDR2: SGHTA, FQGNSA. The CDR3 spells CASRPRLAVAYEQYF. The CDR3 DNA follows: TGTGCCAGCAGACCTCGACTAGCGGTAGCCTACGAGCAGTACTTC.

Note on this clone: Additional DNA sequences in this sample encode the identical CDR3. The gene calls are TRBV18 and TRBJ1-1; the D is unclear. The CDR3 is made up of 13 amino acids. The germline V and J ends were trimmed by 3 bases and 3 bases, with 8 bases remaining between them. Germline loops: CDR1 KGHSH, CDR2 LQKENI. The CDR3 is CASSPRADTEAFF. CDR3 nucleotide sequence: TGTGCCAGCTCACCCCGGGCAGACACTGAAGCTTTCTTT.

The sample holds one count of this clone. This chain joins TRBV15 and TRBJ2-7; D may be TRBD1 (5 bases). Germline assignment: CDR1 LNHNV and CDR2 YYDKDF (reference sequence). The CDR3 totals 15 residues. Trimming stripped 0 bases from V and 3 bases from J, with 12 bases between. CDR3 sequence: CATSREYQGIYEQYF. The CDR3 region has the DNA TGTGCCACCAGCAGAGAATATCAGGGCATCTACGAGCAGTACTTC.

This clone was counted a single time. CDR3 residues: CASSFSWPLGPETQYF. The CDR3 coding sequence is TGTGCCAGCAGTTTCTCTTGGCCCCTGGGGCCCGAGACCCAGTACTTC. The rearrangement uses TRBV27 and TRBJ2-5; D is perhaps TRBD1 (5 bases). This CDR3 has 16 residues. V was pared by 3 bases and J by 5 bases, with 19 bases between. Germline assignment: CDR1 MNHEY and CDR2 SMNVEV (reference sequence).

The rearrangement links TRBV4-1 to TRBJ2-2; D may be TRBD2 (5 bases). V shed 2 bases and J shed 6 bases, with 13 bases lying between them. CDR1 and CDR2 from the germline V gene are MGHRA and YSYEKL. The CDR3 consists of 15 residues. The chain's CDR3 is CASSQNGIGSGELFF. The CDR3 DNA follows: TGCGCCAGCAGCCAAAACGGGATTGGTTCCGGGGAGCTGTTTTTT.

CDR3 sequence reads: CASSILASGDNEQFF. The CDR3 nucleotides read TGTGCCAGTAGTATTTTGGCTAGCGGGGACAATGAGCAGTTCTTC. The chain combines TRBV19 with TRBJ2-1; TRBD2 matches at 9 bases. This CDR3 spans 15 amino acids. Germline trimming cut 3 bases from V and 5 bases from J; bases unmatched to any gene: 5. CDR1 and CDR2 (germline): LNHDA, SQIVND (reference sequence).

This rearrangement joins TRBV11-2 to TRBJ2-2; the match to TRBD2 covers 8 bases. Germline trimming cut 3 bases from V and 4 bases from J; bases unmatched to any gene: 4. Germline lookup yields CDR1 SGHAT and CDR2 FQNNGV. This CDR3 comprises 15 residues. The CDR3 region is CASSLWLAGTGELFF. Written as DNA, the CDR3 is TGTGCCAGCAGCTTGTGGCTAGCGGGCACCGGGGAGCTGTTTTTT.

This chain joins TRBV5-1 and TRBJ2-1, with 13 bases matching TRBD2. Germline loops: CDR1 SGHRS, CDR2 YFSETQ. The J segment lost 8 bases and the V segment lost 3 bases, leaving 8 bases of the junction unmatched. The CDR3 runs to 16 residues. This chain's CDR3 is CASSSRTSGRYDEQFF. The CDR3 nucleotides read TGCGCCAGCAGCTCCAGGACTAGCGGGAGATACGATGAGCAGTTCTTC.

This chain joins TRBV20-1 and TRBJ2-1, with D tentatively TRBD2 (6 bases). The CDR3 runs to 11 residues. Germline values: CDR1 DFQATT, CDR2 SNEGSKA (reference sequence). V was pared by 2 bases and J by 8 bases, with 7 bases between. CDR3 nucleotides: TGCAGTGCTAGAACTAGCCATGAGCAGTTCTTC. It yields the protein CSARTSHEQFF.

This clone was seen a single time. This chain connects TRBV30 to TRBJ1-1; the D gene is possibly TRBD1 (6 bases). The V end was cut by 4 bases, the J end by 7 bases, with 13 bases between. This CDR3 has 12 residues. The germline gives CDR1 GTSNPN, CDR2 SVGIG (reference sequence). CDR3 region: CAWTTGNVEAFF. CDR3 DNA sequence: TGTGCCTGGACTACAGGGAACGTTGAAGCTTTCTTT.

This rearrangement joins TRBV4-1 to TRBJ2-5; the D gene is possibly TRBD2 (6 bases). From germline, CDR1 is MGHRA and CDR2 YSYEKL. CDR3 length: 13 amino acids. Trimming cost V 6 bases and J 1 base, with 9 bases left between them. The CDR3: CASSRTTQETQYF. The CDR3 DNA is TGCGCCAGCAGTCGGACTACCCAAGAGACCCAGTACTTC.

The chain has TRBV5-5 and TRBJ1-5, with a possible D match to TRBD1 (5 bases). Germline CDR1 reads SGHKS; CDR2 reads YYEKEE (reference sequence). The germline V and J ends were trimmed by 3 bases and 1 base, with 8 bases remaining between them. This CDR3 is 14 amino acids long. The CDR3 DNA reads TGTGCCAGCAGCTCGGGACGGAGCAATCAGCCCCAGCATTTT. Translation: CASSSGRSNQPQHF.